Reported below is one TCR beta chain. The data stem from a study of brain T cells in children with intractable seizures. The CDR3 contains 16 residues. Germline CDR1 is SQVTM and CDR2 is ANQGSEA. Trimming removed 6 bases from V and 2 bases from J; junction bases left unmatched: 15. TCRdb's table, derived via immunoSEQ multiplex PCR, lists solely in-frame clones and lacks some. Among approximately 41,000 clones listed, 75% to 95% were seen once. The sequence was collected from a girl between 2 and 10 years old with tuberous sclerosis and intractable seizures. The V and J genes are TRBV29-1 and TRBJ1-2; 7 bases line up with TRBD1. The sequences come from peripheral blood, collected at surgery. This chain's CDR3 is CSVVGTGGQLNYGYTF. CDR3 DNA: TGCAGCGTCGTGGGGACCGGGGGACAGCTAAACTATGGCTACACCTTC.